The 5 T cell receptor beta chains given below trace back to one sample, sequenced in a study of siplizumab effects on memory and regulatory T cells. Antigens for these TCRs are unknown. Mixed lymphocyte reaction cells were cocultured at 37°C for around 6 days. Clones were read by immunoSEQ multiplex PCR, and TCRdb kept only the in-frame ones, dropping some. The sample records some 15,000 clones, 49% being singletons. Sequencing was performed on CFSE-low (dividing) CD4+ T cells sorted from an allogeneic mixed lymphocyte reaction. All receptors derive from a human donor in good health; the cells came from an allogeneic mixed lymphocyte reaction.

By proportion, this clone is medium-sized. This chain connects TRBV7-2 to TRBJ2-2, with 9 nucleotides matching TRBD2. Germline V CDR1 and CDR2: SGHTA, FQGNSA. This CDR3 is built from 15 residues. V gave up 5 bases and J gave up 1 base; unmatched junction bases: 2. The CDR3 reads CASSNSGRNTGELFF. The CDR3 nucleotides are TGTGCCAGCAGCAATAGCGGGAGGAACACCGGGGAGCTGTTTTTT.

The chain links TRBV6-5 to TRBJ1-2; D is unclear. CDR3 size: 13 residues. V was clipped by 2 bases and J by 1 base, with 5 bases between them. Germline lookup yields CDR1 MNHEY and CDR2 SVGAGI. This CDR3 reads CASSYDNNYGYTF. DNA for the CDR3: TGTGCCAGCAGTTACGACAATAACTATGGCTACACCTTC.

This chain joins TRBV7-2 and TRBJ1-3, with TRBD1 matching over 10 bases. CDR3 length: 16 amino acids. Looked up from germline, CDR1 is SGHTA and CDR2 is FQGNSA. V trimming: 5 bases; J trimming: 5 bases; junction bases outside the gene matches: 9. CDR3 residues: CASSIDGTGDRNTIYF. The DNA for the CDR3 is TGTGCCAGCAGCATCGATGGGACAGGGGATCGAAACACCATATATTTT.

By its share, this clone is medium-sized. The V gene is TRBV18, the J gene TRBJ1-2, with 9 bases identical to TRBD1. CDR1 KGHSH and CDR2 LQKENI come from the germline V gene. The CDR3 extends over 15 amino acids. The J segment lost 8 bases and the V segment lost 2 bases, leaving 9 bases of the junction unmatched. The CDR3 nucleotides are TGTGCCAGCTCACCAACTACTACAGGGACAGGGGGCTACACCTTC. This encodes CASSPTTTGTGGYTF.

The V and J genes are TRBV19 and TRBJ1-1, with a weak D call TRBD1 (5 bases). The CDR3 is 16 residues long. V was pared by 1 base and J by 0 bases, with 12 bases between. Germline CDR1 LNHDA, CDR2 SQIVND (reference sequence). The CDR3 DNA follows: TGTGCCAGTAGTATAGTGACAGCCCAAATGAACACTGAAGCTTTCTTT. This translates into CASSIVTAQMNTEAFF.